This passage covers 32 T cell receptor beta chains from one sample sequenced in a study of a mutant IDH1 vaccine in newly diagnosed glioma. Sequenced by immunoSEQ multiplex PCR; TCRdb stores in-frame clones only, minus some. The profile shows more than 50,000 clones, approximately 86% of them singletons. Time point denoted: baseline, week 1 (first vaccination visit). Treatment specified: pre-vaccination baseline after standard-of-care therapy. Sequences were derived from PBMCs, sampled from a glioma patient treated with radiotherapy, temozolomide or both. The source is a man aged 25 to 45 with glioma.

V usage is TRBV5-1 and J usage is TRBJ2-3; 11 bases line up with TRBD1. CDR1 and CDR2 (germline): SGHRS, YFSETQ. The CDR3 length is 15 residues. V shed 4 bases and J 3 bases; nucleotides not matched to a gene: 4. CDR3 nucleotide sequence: TGCGCCAGCAGCCGCGGGACAGGGGGGACAGATACGCAGTATTTT. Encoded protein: CASSRGTGGTDTQYF.

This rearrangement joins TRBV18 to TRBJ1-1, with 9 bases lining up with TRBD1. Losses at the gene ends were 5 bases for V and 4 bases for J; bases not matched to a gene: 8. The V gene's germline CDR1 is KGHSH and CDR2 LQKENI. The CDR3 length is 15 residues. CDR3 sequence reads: CASSSRTGAVTEAFF. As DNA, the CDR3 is TGTGCCAGCTCATCAAGGACAGGGGCCGTCACTGAAGCTTTCTTT.

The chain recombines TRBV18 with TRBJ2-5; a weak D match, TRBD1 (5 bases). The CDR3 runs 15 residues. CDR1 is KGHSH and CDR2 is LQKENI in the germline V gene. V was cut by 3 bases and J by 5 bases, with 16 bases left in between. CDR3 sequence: CASSPHPGSGETQYF. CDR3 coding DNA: TGTGCCAGCTCACCCCACCCAGGGTCCGGGGAGACCCAGTACTTC.

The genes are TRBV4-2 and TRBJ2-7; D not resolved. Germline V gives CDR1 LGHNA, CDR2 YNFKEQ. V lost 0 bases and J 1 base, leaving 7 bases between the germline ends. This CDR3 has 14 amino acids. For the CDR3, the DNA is TGTGCCAGCAGCCAAGAGTTCGGTTCCTACGAGCAGTACTTC. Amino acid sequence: CASSQEFGSYEQYF.

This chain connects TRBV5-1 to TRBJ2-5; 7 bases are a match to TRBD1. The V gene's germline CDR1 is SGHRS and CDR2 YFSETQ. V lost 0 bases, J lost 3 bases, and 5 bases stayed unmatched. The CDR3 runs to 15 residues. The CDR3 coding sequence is TGCGCCAGCAGCTTGGCGCCGACAGGGAAAGAGACCCAGTACTTC. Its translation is CASSLAPTGKETQYF. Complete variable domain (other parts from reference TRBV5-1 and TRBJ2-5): KAGVTQTPRYLIKTRGQQVTLSCSPISGHRSVSWYQQTPGQGLQFLFEYFSETQRNKGNFPGRFSGRQFSNSRSEMNVSTLELGDSALYLCASSLAPTGKETQYFGPGTRLLVL.

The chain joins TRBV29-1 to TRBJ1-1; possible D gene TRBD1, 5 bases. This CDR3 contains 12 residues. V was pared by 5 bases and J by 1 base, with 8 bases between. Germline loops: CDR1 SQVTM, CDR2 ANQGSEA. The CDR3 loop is CSVLDRNTEAFF. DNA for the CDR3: TGCAGCGTTCTAGACAGGAACACTGAAGCTTTCTTT.

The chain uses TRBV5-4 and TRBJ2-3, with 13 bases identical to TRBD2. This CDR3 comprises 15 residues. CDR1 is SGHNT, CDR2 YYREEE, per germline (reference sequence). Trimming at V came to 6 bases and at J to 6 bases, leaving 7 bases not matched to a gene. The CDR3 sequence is CASTDGLAGADTQYF. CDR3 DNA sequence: TGTGCCAGCACCGACGGACTAGCGGGGGCTGATACGCAGTATTTT.

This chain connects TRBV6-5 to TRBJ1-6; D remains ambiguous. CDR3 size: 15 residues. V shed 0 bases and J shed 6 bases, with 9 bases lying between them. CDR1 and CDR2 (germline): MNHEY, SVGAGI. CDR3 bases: TGTGCCAGCAGTTACTCTCGGGTGCCTAATTCACCCCTCCACTTT. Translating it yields CASSYSRVPNSPLHF.

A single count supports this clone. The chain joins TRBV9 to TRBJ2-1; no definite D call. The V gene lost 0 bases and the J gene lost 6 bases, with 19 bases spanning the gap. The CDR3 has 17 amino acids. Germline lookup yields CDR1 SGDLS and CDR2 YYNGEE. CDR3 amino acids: CASSVGLVKQYLNEQFF. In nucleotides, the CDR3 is TGTGCCAGCAGCGTAGGCCTGGTGAAGCAGTATCTCAATGAGCAGTTCTTC. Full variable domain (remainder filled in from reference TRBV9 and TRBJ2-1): DSGVTQTPKHLITATGQRVTLRCSPRSGDLSVYWYQQSLDQGLQFLIQYYNGEERAKGNILERFSAQQFPDLHSELNLSSLELGDSALYFCASSVGLVKQYLNEQFFGPGTRLTVL.

CDR3 amino acids: CASSPDYSPPENYGYTF. CDR3 DNA: TGTGCCAGCTCACCCGATTATAGCCCGCCTGAAAACTATGGCTACACCTTC. The chain links TRBV18 to TRBJ1-2; no clear D. From germline, CDR1 is KGHSH and CDR2 LQKENI. Trimming cost V 3 bases and J 2 bases, with 19 bases left between them. This CDR3 comprises 17 residues.

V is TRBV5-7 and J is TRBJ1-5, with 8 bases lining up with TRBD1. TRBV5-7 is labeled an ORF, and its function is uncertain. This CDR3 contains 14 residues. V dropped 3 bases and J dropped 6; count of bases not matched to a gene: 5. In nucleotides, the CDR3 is TGTGCCAGCAGCTGGACAGGGTGTGGTCAGCCCCAGCATTTT. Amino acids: CASSWTGCGQPQHF.

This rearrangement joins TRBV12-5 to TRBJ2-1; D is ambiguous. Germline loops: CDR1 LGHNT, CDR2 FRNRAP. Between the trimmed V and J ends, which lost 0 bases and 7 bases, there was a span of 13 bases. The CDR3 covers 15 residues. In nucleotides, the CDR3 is TGTGCTAGTGGTTTGGTACAATCCGGGTTGAATGAGCAGTTCTTC. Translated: CASGLVQSGLNEQFF.

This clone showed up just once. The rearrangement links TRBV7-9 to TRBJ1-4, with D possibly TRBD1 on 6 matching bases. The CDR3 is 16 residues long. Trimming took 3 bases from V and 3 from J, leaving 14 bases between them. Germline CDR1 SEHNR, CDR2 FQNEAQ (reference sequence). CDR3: CASSFSRGHPNEKLFF. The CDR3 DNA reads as TGTGCCAGCAGCTTCTCCCGGGGACACCCTAATGAAAAACTGTTTTTT.

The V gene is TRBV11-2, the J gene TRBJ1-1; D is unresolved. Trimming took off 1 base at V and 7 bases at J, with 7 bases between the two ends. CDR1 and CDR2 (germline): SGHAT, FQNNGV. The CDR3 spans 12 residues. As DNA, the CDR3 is TGTGCCAGCAGCTTAGGAGGCGGTGAAGCTTTCTTT. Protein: CASSLGGGEAFF.

The CDR3 bases are TGTGCCAGCAGTCGACAGGGAGGCTATGGCTACACCTTC. Translated: CASSRQGGYGYTF. The V gene is TRBV27, the J gene TRBJ1-2, with 7 positions matching TRBD1. J gave up 4 bases and V 5 bases, and 4 bases lay outside the gene matches. CDR3 length: 13 residues. Germline values: CDR1 MNHEY, CDR2 SMNVEV (reference sequence).

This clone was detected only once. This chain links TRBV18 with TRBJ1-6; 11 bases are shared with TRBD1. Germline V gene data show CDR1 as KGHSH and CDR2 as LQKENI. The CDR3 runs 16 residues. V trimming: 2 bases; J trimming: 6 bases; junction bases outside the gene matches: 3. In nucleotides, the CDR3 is TGTGCCAGCTCACCAGGACAGGGGGCGATTAATTCACCCCTCCACTTT. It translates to CASSPGQGAINSPLHF. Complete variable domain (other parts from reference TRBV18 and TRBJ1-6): NAGVMQNPRHLVRRRGQEARLRCSPMKGHSHVYWYRQLPEEGLKFMVYLQKENIIDESGMPKERFSAEFPKEGPSILRIQQVVRGDSAAYFCASSPGQGAINSPLHFGNGTRLTVT.

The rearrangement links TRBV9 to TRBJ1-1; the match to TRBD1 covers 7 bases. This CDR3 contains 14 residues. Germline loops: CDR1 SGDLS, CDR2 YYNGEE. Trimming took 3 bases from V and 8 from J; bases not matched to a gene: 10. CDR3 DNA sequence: TGTGCCAGCAGCGGGCCCCGGAACAGGGGAGAAGCTTTCTTT. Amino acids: CASSGPRNRGEAFF.

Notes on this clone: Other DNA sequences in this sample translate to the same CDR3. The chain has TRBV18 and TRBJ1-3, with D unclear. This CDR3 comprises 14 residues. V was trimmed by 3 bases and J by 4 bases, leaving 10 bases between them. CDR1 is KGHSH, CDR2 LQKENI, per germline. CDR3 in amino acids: CASSPPGGGNTIYF. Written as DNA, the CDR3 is TGTGCCAGCTCACCCCCAGGTGGAGGAAACACCATATATTTT.

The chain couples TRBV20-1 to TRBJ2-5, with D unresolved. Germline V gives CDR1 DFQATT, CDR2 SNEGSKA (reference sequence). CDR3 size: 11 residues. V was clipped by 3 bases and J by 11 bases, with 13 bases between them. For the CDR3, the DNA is TGCAGTGCTAGTGTCAGGCGAATGCAGTACTTC. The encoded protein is CSASVRRMQYF.

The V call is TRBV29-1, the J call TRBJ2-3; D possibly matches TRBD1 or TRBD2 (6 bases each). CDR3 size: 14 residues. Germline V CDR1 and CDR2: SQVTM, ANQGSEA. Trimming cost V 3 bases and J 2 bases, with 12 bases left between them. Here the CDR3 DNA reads TGCAGCGTTGATTCAGGGGAGGTCACAGATACGCAGTATTTT. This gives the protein CSVDSGEVTDTQYF.

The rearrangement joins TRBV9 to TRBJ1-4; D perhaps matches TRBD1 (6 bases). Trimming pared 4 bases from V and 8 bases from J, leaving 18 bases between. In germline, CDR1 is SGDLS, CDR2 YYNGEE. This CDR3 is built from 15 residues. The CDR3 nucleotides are TGTGCCAGCAGCCGCACTCAGGGGCGAGGGGAAAAACTGTTTTTT. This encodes CASSRTQGRGEKLFF.

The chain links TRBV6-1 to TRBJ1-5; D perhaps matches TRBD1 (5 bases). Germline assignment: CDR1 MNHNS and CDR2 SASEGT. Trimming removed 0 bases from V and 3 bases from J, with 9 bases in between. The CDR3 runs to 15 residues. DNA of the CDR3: TGTGCCAGCAGTGAAGCGCAGGGCTTCAATCAGCCCCAGCATTTT. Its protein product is CASSEAQGFNQPQHF.

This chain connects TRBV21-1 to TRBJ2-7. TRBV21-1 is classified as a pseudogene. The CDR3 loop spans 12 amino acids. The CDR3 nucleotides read TGTGCCAGCAGCAACCCCTCCTACGAGCAGTACTTC. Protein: CASSNPSYEQYF.

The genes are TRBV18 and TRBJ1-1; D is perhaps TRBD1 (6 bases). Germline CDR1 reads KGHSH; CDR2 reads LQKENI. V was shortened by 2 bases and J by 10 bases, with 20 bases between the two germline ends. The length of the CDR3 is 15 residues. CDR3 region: CASSPGGRVVFGAFF. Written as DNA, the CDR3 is TGTGCCAGCTCACCAGGGGGCAGGGTGGTGTTCGGAGCTTTCTTT.

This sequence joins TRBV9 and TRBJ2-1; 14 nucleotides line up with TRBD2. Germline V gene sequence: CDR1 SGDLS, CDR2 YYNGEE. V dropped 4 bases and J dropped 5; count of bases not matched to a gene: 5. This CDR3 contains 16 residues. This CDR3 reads CASSLRLAGGNNEQFF. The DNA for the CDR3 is TGTGCCAGCAGCCTGCGACTAGCGGGGGGGAACAATGAGCAGTTCTTC.

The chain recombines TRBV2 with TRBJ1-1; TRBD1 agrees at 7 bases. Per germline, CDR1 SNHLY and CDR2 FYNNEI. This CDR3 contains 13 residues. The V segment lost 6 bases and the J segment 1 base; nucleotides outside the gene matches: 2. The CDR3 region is CASSRGKNTEAFF. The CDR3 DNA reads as TGTGCCAGCAGCAGGGGGAAGAACACTGAAGCTTTCTTT.

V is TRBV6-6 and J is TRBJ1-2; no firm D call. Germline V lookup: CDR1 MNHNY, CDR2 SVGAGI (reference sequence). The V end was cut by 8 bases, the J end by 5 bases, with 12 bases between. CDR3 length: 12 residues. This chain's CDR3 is CASVQPGYGYTF. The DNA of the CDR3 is TGTGCCAGCGTGCAACCCGGGTATGGCTACACCTTC.

CDR3 sequence: CASSSPGEGARLRSTDTQYF. DNA of the CDR3: TGTGCCAGCAGCTCTCCCGGGGAGGGGGCTAGACTTCGCAGCACAGATACGCAGTATTTT. The V call is TRBV7-8, the J call TRBJ2-3, with D tentatively TRBD1 or TRBD2 (7 bases each). Germline assignment: CDR1 SGHVS and CDR2 FQNEAQ. The germline V and J ends were trimmed by 4 bases and 0 bases, with 26 bases remaining between them. CDR3 length: 20 amino acids.

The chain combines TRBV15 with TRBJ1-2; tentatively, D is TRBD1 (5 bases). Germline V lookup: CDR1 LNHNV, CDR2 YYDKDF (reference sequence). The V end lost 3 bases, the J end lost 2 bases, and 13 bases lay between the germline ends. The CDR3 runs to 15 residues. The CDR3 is CATSRIGTANYGYTF. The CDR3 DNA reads TGTGCCACCAGCAGGATCGGGACGGCAAACTATGGCTACACCTTC.

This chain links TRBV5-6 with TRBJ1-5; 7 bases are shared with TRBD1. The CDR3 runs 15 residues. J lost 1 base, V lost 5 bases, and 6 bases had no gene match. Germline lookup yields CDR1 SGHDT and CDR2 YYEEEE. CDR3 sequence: CASSQQGTSNQPQHF. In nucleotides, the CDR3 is TGTGCCAGCAGTCAACAGGGGACGAGCAATCAGCCCCAGCATTTT. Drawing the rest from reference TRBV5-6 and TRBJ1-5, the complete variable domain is DAGVTQSPTHLIKTRGQQVTLRCSPKSGHDTVSWYQQALGQGPQFIFQYYEEEERQRGNFPDRFSGHQFPNYSSELNVNALLLGDSALYLCASSQQGTSNQPQHFGDGTRLSIL.

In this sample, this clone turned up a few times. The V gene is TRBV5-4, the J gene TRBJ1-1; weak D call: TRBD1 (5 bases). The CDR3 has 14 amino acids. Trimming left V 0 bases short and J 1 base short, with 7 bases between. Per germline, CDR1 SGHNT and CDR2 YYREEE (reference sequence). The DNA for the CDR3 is TGTGCCAGCAGCTTGGTAGGGGAGAACACTGAAGCTTTCTTT. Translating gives CASSLVGENTEAFF.

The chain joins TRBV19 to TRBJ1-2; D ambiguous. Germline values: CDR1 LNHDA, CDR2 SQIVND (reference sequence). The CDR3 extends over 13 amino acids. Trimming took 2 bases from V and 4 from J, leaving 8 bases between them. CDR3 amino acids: CASSIQGAYGYTF. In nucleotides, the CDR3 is TGTGCCAGTAGTATACAAGGCGCCTATGGCTACACCTTC.